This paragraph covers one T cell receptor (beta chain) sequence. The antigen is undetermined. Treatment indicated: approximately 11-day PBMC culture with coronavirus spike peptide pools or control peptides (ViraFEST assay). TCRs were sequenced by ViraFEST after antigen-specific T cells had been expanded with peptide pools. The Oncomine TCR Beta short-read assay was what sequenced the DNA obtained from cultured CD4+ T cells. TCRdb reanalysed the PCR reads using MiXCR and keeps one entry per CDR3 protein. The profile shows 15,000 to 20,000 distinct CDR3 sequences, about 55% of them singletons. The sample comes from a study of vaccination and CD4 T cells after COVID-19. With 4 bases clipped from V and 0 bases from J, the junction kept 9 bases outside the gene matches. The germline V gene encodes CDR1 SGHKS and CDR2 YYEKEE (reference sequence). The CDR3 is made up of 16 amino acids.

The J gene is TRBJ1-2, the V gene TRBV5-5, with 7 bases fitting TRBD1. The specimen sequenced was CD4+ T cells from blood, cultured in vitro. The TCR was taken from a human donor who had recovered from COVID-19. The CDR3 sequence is CASSLFTGDTNYGYTF. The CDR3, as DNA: TGTGCCAGCAGCCTATTTACAGGGGATACTAACTATGGCTACACCTTC.